One sample yielded the 22 T cell receptor beta chains listed below, sequenced in a study of tumor-infiltrating lymphocytes in primary liver carcinoma. Starting from 400 to 500 ng of total RNA, TCR beta cDNA was produced with a primer in the constant region. Libraries for TCR beta were built through three nested multiplex PCR rounds, which together made up a slightly modified ARM-PCR procedure. In the first two PCR rounds, TRBV1-TRBV30 forward primers were paired with a C-beta reverse primer, and each round lasted roughly 9 cycles. TCRdb re-called the multiplex PCR reads through MiXCR, storing one row per CDR3 protein. This table holds a few hundred thousand distinct CDR3 sequences, almost 60% found once. Unsorted whole blood served as the source of blood RNA, and germline DNA was extracted as well. Sequencing used peripheral blood. These receptors were taken from a young woman with primary liver carcinoma and hepatitis B virus infection.

Comment on this clonotype: This may be a read error, as it is one base from a much larger clone. The chain uses TRBV10-2 and TRBJ2-7; D may match TRBD1 or TRBD2 (5 bases each). CDR3 length equals 12 residues. V lost 3 bases and J lost 6, with 9 bases in between. The germline CDR1 and CDR2 sequences are WSHSY and SAAADI. The CDR3 DNA follows: TGCGCCAGCAGTGACATGGGGACCGAGCAGTACTTC. Translation gives CASSDMGTEQYF.

Comment on this clonotype: Likely a read error: the CDR3 ends without its conserved phenylalanine or tryptophan. The chain employs TRBV6-5 and TRBJ2-1; no definite D call. The CDR3 is made up of 14 amino acids. Trimming left V 0 bases short and J 4 bases short, with 7 bases between. From germline, CDR1 is MNHEY and CDR2 SVGAGI. In DNA form, the CDR3 reads TGTGCCAGCAGTTACTCCTCGTTATACAATGAGCAGTTCTTA. Translation gives CASSYSSLYNEQFL.

Of note for this clonotype: Relative to the germline gene, one junction end is altered; a read error may explain this. The DNA for the CDR3 is TGTGCCACCTCCTCGACATGGGAAAGGAATGGGCAGTTCTTC. It specifies CATSSTWERNGQFF. V and J are TRBV10-3 and TRBJ2-1; D is ambiguous. Germline values: CDR1 ENHRY, CDR2 SYGVKD. The length of the CDR3 is 14 residues.

Notes on this clonotype: Given a much more abundant clone one base away, this may be a read error. J is TRBJ2-5 and V is TRBV10-2, with TRBD2 matching over 9 bases. CDR1 is WSHSY and CDR2 is SAAADI in the germline V gene. V lost 4 bases and J lost 4; bases outside the gene matches: 10. The CDR3 sequence is 16 residues long. The CDR3 loop is CASSGGISGSRETQYF. The CDR3 DNA is TGCGCCAGCAGTGGGGGGATTAGCGGGAGTCGAGAGACCCAGTACTTC.

Only a few counts were recorded for this clonotype. A read error may be the cause here, since a much bigger clone is one base away. The chain has TRBV6-1 and TRBJ2-3; TRBD2 matches 8 bases. This CDR3 spans 16 amino acids. Germline loops: CDR1 MNHNS, CDR2 SASEGT. V shed 11 bases and J 0 bases; nucleotides not matched to a gene: 13. DNA for the CDR3: TGTGCCGCGCTTCGGGGGGGGTCTTCTAGCACAGATACGCAGTATTTT. Amino acids: CAALRGGSSSTDTQYF.

This clonotype was counted many times. The chain joins TRBV12-3 or TRBV12-4 to TRBJ2-3, with TRBD2 matching over 8 bases. The CDR3 loop spans 16 amino acids. V shed 4 bases and J 2 bases; nucleotides not matched to a gene: 8. The CDR3, as DNA: TGTGCCAGCAGTTCAGCGGGTAGCGGGAACACAGATACGCAGTATTTT. Translated: CASSSAGSGNTDTQYF.

The rearrangement links TRBV6-5 to TRBJ1-6, with 9 bases fitting TRBD1. The CDR3 is made up of 16 amino acids. Germline assignment: CDR1 MNHEY and CDR2 SVGAGI. Germline trimming cut 6 bases from V and 7 bases from J; bases unmatched to any gene: 10. The CDR3 region has the DNA TGTGCCAGCAGCCTCAGGGACAGGGTGTTAAATTCACCCCTCCACTTT. Residues: CASSLRDRVLNSPLHF.

The chain joins TRBV13 to TRBJ2-5; D is possibly TRBD2 (5 bases). V lost 4 bases and J 2 bases, leaving 14 bases between the germline ends. The CDR3 is 15 residues long. Germline V lookup: CDR1 PRHDT, CDR2 FYEKMQ (reference sequence). CDR3: CASSYGLVNQETQYF. CDR3 bases: TGTGCCAGCAGCTACGGACTCGTCAATCAAGAGACCCAGTACTTC.

A remark on this clonotype: With a much larger clone just one base away, this may be a read error. The V and J genes are TRBV4-1 and TRBJ1-2; D may be TRBD1 (6 bases). There are 17 residues in the CDR3. Germline-derived CDR1 and CDR2 are MGHRA and YSYEKL. The CDR3 nucleotides are TGCACCAGCAGCCAAATTTTAGGGGGGCAGGGTTACTATGGCTACACCTTC. Translated, it gives CTSSQILGGQGYYGYTF.

A remark on this clonotype: A read error may be the cause here, since a much bigger clone is one base away. V gene TRBV4-2 combines with J gene TRBJ2-6; D unresolved. Germline V gene sequence: CDR1 LGHNA, CDR2 YNFKEQ. The CDR3 is made up of 15 amino acids. The CDR3 sequence: CASSHEDSGVNVLTF. The CDR3 DNA is TGTGCCAGCAGCCATGAGGATTCTGGGGTCAACGTCCTGACTTTC.

V and J are TRBV7-2 and TRBJ2-7; D not resolved. Trimming removed 5 bases from V and 0 bases from J, with 8 bases in between. The CDR3 totals 13 residues. The germline gives CDR1 SGHTA, CDR2 FQGNSA. The chain's CDR3 is CASSQRDSYEQYF. CDR3 bases: TGTGCCAGCAGCCAAAGAGACTCCTACGAGCAGTACTTC.

About this clonotype itself: One end of the junction varies from germline; a read error may be responsible. The V call is TRBV11-2, the J call TRBJ2-7; D remains unclear. The CDR3 contains 13 residues. Germline V gene data show CDR1 as SGHAT and CDR2 as FQNNGV. CDR3 sequence (DNA): TGTGCCAGCAGCTCAGAGCCCCTGGCTGAGCAGCACTTC. It translates to CASSSEPLAEQHF. Looking up the rest from reference TRBV11-2 and TRBJ2-7 gives the full variable domain: EAGVAQSPRYKIIEKRQSVAFWCNPISGHATLYWYQQILGQGPKLLIQFQNNGVVDDSQLPKDRFSAERLKGVDSTLKIQPAKLEDSAVYLCASSSEPLAEQHFGPGTRLTVT.

V is TRBV11-2 and J is TRBJ2-3; possibly TRBD2 for D (5 bases). V lost 5 bases and J 7 bases, leaving 25 bases between the germline ends. Germline V gene data show CDR1 as SGHAT and CDR2 as FQNNGV. The CDR3 length is 17 residues. CDR3 coding DNA: TGTGCCAGCAGCCGAGAGAATGCTAGCCCAACTATTTATACGCAGTATTTT. Translated, it gives CASSRENASPTIYTQYF.

For this clonotype: One junction end disagrees with the germline gene, perhaps due to a read error. The rearrangement uses TRBV6-2 or TRBV6-3 and TRBJ2-7; D gene unclear. Germline V lookup: CDR1 MNHEY, CDR2 SVGEGT. This CDR3 region has 13 residues. The CDR3 nucleotides read TGTGCCGGCAGCCACCACCACACCTACGAGCACTACTTC. Translation: CAGSHHHTYEHYF.

This clonotype occurred a few times. DNA for the CDR3: TGTGCCAGCAGGTCCTTCGGTTGGGGTATAGGTTACGAGCAGTACTTC. Protein sequence: CASRSFGWGIGYEQYF. V gene TRBV6-1 combines with J gene TRBJ2-7; D gene unclear. V shed 6 bases and J shed 4 bases, with 22 bases lying between them. This CDR3 region has 16 residues. Germline values: CDR1 MNHNS, CDR2 SASEGT.

Many counts were recorded for this clonotype. The V gene is TRBV11-2, the J gene TRBJ1-1; D is uncertain. Trimming pared 1 base from V and 2 bases from J, leaving 11 bases between. The CDR3 spans 15 residues. From germline, CDR1 is SGHAT and CDR2 FQNNGV. This chain's CDR3 is CASSLGELGNTEAFF. CDR3 nucleotides: TGTGCCAGCAGCTTAGGGGAGTTAGGTAACACTGAAGCTTTCTTT. Drawing the rest from reference TRBV11-2 and TRBJ1-1, the complete variable domain is EAGVAQSPRYKIIEKRQSVAFWCNPISGHATLYWYQQILGQGPKLLIQFQNNGVVDDSQLPKDRFSAERLKGVDSTLKIQPAKLEDSAVYLCASSLGELGNTEAFFGQGTRLTVV.

Comment on this clonotype: The germline gene is not matched at one end of the junction; a read error may be the cause. The V call is TRBV11-2, the J call TRBJ1-3; D is possibly TRBD1 (5 bases). The germline V gene encodes CDR1 SGHAT and CDR2 FQNNGV. The CDR3 runs to 15 residues. The CDR3 DNA reads TGTACCAGCAGCTGGGGACCGGCCTCTGGAAACACCATATATTTT. Protein sequence: CTSSWGPASGNTIYF.

About this clonotype: A read error may produce the germline difference seen at one junction end. The J gene is TRBJ2-5, the V gene TRBV4-1, with D uncertain. The length of the CDR3 is 13 residues. Germline CDR1 MGHRA, CDR2 YSYEKL. The CDR3 sequence is CVSSQAPLETQYF. The CDR3, as DNA: TGCGTCAGCAGCCAAGCGCCCTTAGAGACCCAGTACTTC.

Concerning this clonotype: An end of the junction differs from the germline gene, which may be a read error. V usage is TRBV12-3 or TRBV12-4 and J usage is TRBJ2-7; 9 positions match TRBD2. This CDR3 spans 14 amino acids. The CDR3 DNA reads as TGTGCCAGCAGTTTGACTAGCGGTACCTACAAGCAGTACTTC. Its protein product is CASSLTSGTYKQYF.

A few counts support this clonotype. The chain links TRBV12-3 or TRBV12-4 to TRBJ2-2, with 7 bases fitting TRBD2. V was clipped by 2 bases and J by 3 bases; unmatched bases: 12. The CDR3 runs 18 residues. This CDR3 reads CASSLRVSLAVHTGELFF. DNA of the CDR3: TGTGCCAGCAGTTTACGCGTCTCGCTAGCGGTTCACACCGGGGAGCTGTTTTTT.

This chain connects TRBV7-9 to TRBJ2-3; D remains ambiguous. This CDR3 has 12 amino acids. The V gene lost 5 bases and the J gene lost 2 bases, with 5 bases spanning the gap. CDR1 is SEHNR, CDR2 FQNEAQ, per germline (reference sequence). The CDR3 coding sequence is TGTGCCAGCAGCGTGTTCACAGATACGCAGTATTTT. Translated, it gives CASSVFTDTQYF.

As to this clonotype: The junction and the germline gene differ at one end; a read error may be behind it. V and J are TRBV13 and TRBJ2-3; 7 nucleotides align to TRBD2. The CDR3 covers 17 residues. From germline, CDR1 is PRHDT and CDR2 FYEKMQ (reference sequence). CDR3 coding DNA: TGTGTCAGCAGCTTAGGCGGGAGCGGAATTAGCACAGATACGCAGTATTTT. It yields the protein CVSSLGGSGISTDTQYF.